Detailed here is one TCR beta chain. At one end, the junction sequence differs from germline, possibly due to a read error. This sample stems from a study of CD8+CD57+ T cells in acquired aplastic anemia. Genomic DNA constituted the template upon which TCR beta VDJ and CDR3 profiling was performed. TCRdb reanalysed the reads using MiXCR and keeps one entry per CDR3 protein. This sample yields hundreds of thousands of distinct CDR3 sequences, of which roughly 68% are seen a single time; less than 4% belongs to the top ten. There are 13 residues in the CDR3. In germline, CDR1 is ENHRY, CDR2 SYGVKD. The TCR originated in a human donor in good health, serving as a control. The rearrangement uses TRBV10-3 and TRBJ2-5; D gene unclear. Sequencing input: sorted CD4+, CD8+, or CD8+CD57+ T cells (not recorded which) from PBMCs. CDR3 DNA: TGTGCCATCACCGGTACGGGTTCCTACACCCAGCACTTC. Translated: CAITGTGSYTQHF.